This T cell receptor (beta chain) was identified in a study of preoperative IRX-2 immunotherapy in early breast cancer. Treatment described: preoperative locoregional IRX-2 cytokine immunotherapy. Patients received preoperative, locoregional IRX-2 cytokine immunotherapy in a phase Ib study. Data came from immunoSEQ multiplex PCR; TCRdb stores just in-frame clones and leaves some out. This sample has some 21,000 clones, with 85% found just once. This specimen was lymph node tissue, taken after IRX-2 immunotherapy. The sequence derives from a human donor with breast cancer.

For the CDR3, the DNA is TGTGCCAGCAGTGTGGGGACAGTTTACACTGAAGCTTTCTTT. This sequence encodes CASSVGTVYTEAFF. The chain combines TRBV6-8 with TRBJ1-1; 7 bases map to TRBD1. V shed 5 bases and J 3 bases; nucleotides not matched to a gene: 6. This CDR3 is 14 amino acids long. From germline, CDR1 is MNHGY and CDR2 SAAAGT.